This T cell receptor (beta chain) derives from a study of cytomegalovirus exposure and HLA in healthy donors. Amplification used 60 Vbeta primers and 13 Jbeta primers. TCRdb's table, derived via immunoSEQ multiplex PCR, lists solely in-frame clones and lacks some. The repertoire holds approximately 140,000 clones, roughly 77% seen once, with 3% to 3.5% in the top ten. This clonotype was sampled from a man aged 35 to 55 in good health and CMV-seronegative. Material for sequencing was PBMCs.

CDR3 amino acids: CASSWVAGCGYTF. CDR3 bases: TGTGCCAGCAGTTGGGTTGCGGGATGCGGCTACACCTTC. The V call is TRBV5-6, the J call TRBJ1-2, with D uncertain. The CDR3 runs to 13 residues. Trimming took off 5 bases at V and 8 bases at J, with 16 bases between the two ends. Germline assignment: CDR1 SGHDT and CDR2 YYEEEE.